A selection of T cell receptor beta chains follows, all from one sample in a study of blood T cell repertoires in COVID-19. Clones were read by immunoSEQ multiplex PCR, and TCRdb kept only the in-frame ones, dropping some. The sample holds just over 300,000 clones, about nine tenths seen once. What was sequenced was PBMCs or T cells enriched from blood (not recorded which). The receptors were gathered from a young man who had recovered from COVID-19. Both conserved end residues are part of each CDR3. D genes are given only for firm matches. Only some rows state a clone size, as once, few, many or a class for expanded clones.

.	TRBJ2-1	TRBD1	TRBV27	TGTGCCAGCAAGCCCGGGACAGGGTCCTACAATGAGCAGTTCTTC	CASKPGTGSYNEQFF
.	TRBJ1-1	.	TRBV3-1/TRBV3-2	TGTGCCAGCAGCCAACAACGGGGGTACACTGAAGCTTTCTTT	CASSQQRGYTEAFF
.	TRBJ1-2	TRBD1	TRBV3-1/TRBV3-2	TGTGCCAGCAGCTTCCGGACAGGGGACGGCTACACCTTC	CASSFRTGDGYTF
.	TRBJ1-1	.	TRBV28	TGTGCCAGCAGTTTGGGGAGGGCAGCTTTCTTT	CASSLGRAAFF
.	TRBJ2-3	.	TRBV11-2	TGTGCCAGCAGCTTAGATTGGCGAGCGGGAGATACGCAGTATTTT	CASSLDWRAGDTQYF
.	TRBJ1-5	.	TRBV3-1/TRBV3-2	TGTGCCAGCAGCCCCTCCCCGGGGTTGTACAATCAGCCCCAGCATTTT	CASSPSPGLYNQPQHF
.	TRBJ2-6	TRBD2	TRBV18	TGTGCCAGCTCCCCCGGCGGAGCGGGAGCCGCTGGGGCCAACGTCCTGACTTTC	CASSPGGAGAAGANVLTF
.	TRBJ1-4	.	TRBV18	TGTGCCAGCTCACTCGTGAGGGGGAACGAAAAACTGTTTTTT	CASSLVRGNEKLFF
.	TRBJ2-1	TRBD2	TRBV9	TGTGCCAGCAGCGTAGCCCTGACTAGCGGCCGGAGGGCCCACAATGAGCAGTTCTTC	CASSVALTSGRRAHNEQFF
.	TRBJ2-3	TRBD2	TRBV2	TGTGCCAGCTCAGTAGCGGGGGGCTTCACAGATACGCAGTATTTT	CASSVAGGFTDTQYF
.	TRBJ2-3	TRBD1	TRBV6-4	TGTGCCAGTTCTGGACAGGGGACAGATACGCAGTATTTT	CASSGQGTDTQYF
.	TRBJ1-5	.	TRBV6-5	TGTGCCAGCCAGCGACAGTCTGGTCAGCCCCAGCATTTT	CASQRQSGQPQHF
.	TRBJ1-2	.	TRBV29-1	TGCAGCGTTGAAAGTCAGCGGCGGGGCTACACCTTC	CSVESQRRGYTF
.	TRBJ2-4	.	TRBV3-1/TRBV3-2	TGTGCCAGCAGCCAATCCCCTGCGGGGGCCAAAAACATTCAGTACTTC	CASSQSPAGAKNIQYF
once	TRBJ2-7	TRBD1	TRBV7-8	TGTGCCAGCAGCTTGACAGGGGCCGAGCAGTACTTC	CASSLTGAEQYF
.	TRBJ2-3	TRBD2	TRBV13	TGTGCCAGCAGCTTATTGCCCGGGCTAGCGGGTTCAGATACGCAGTATTTT	CASSLLPGLAGSDTQYF
once	TRBJ1-6	.	TRBV6-5	TGTGCCAGCAGCAGCACAGGGTCGGGGAATTCACCCCTCCACTTT	CASSSTGSGNSPLHF
.	TRBJ2-1	TRBD2	TRBV6-6	TGTGCCAGCAGTCCCTACCCGACTAGCGGGGGCCGCGGCAATGAGCAGTTCTTC	CASSPYPTSGGRGNEQFF
.	TRBJ2-7	TRBD2	TRBV10-3	TGTGCCATCAGTGAATATACTAGCGGTAACTACGAGCAGTACTTC	CAISEYTSGNYEQYF
once	TRBJ2-3	TRBD2	TRBV28	TGTGCCAGCAGTTTCGGCGGGGGAAGCACAGATACGCAGTATTTT	CASSFGGGSTDTQYF
.	TRBJ1-1	.	TRBV7-8	TGTGCCAGCAGCTTATGGGTCCGGCAGGGAAACACTGAAGCTTTCTTT	CASSLWVRQGNTEAFF
once	TRBJ2-5	TRBD2	TRBV6-5	TGTGCCAGCAGTTACGGGGGGGCCCAGTACTTC	CASSYGGAQYF
.	TRBJ1-4	TRBD1	TRBV5-4	TGTGCCAGCAGCGGGGACAGGGCGCCAACTAATGAAAAACTGTTTTTT	CASSGDRAPTNEKLFF
.	TRBJ1-3	TRBD1	TRBV29-1	TGCAGCGTCCGGACAGGGAGCTCTGGAAACACCATATATTTT	CSVRTGSSGNTIYF
.	TRBJ1-1	.	TRBV5-1	TGCGCCAGCAGCTTGTTAATTGCAGGCTTGAACACTGAAGCTTTCTTT	CASSLLIAGLNTEAFF
.	TRBJ1-2	TRBD1	TRBV6-5	TGTGCCAGCAAAAGCAGGGGGATCGGAGGCTACACCTTC	CASKSRGIGGYTF